Below are 9 T cell receptor beta chains sequenced from a single sample in a study of blood T cells in healthy people across ages (dated by TCRdb to between 2014 and 2017). Libraries were built with 5' RACE. Sequenced on an Illumina HiSeq 2500. The second PCR ran for roughly 6 to 11 cycles and used a J-beta primer mix along with a sample-barcoded 5' primer. In TCRdb, the public reads were trimmed at Q25 with fastp and aligned with MiXCR, with productive beta chains retained. Identical CDR3 proteins give one entry, which carries the most common genes and DNA. The sample records 1.4 million to 1.5 million distinct CDR3 sequences, about 43% of which are singletons. Clones ranked in the top ten supply 7.9% of the sample. Material: blood. The source of these receptors is a woman under 30 in good health.

This clonotype was recorded at least ten times. The chain couples TRBV12-3 or TRBV12-4 to TRBJ1-6; weak D call: TRBD1 (6 bases). The CDR3 contains 14 residues. Trimming shortened V by 5 bases and J by 4 bases, and 9 bases separated the two germline ends. In nucleotides, the CDR3 is TGTGCCAGCAGTCCCACAGGGTATAATTCACCCCTCCACTTT. It is translated as CASSPTGYNSPLHF.

Worth noting for this clonotype: The junction and the germline gene differ at one end; a read error may be behind it. The chain has TRBV18 and TRBJ2-7; TRBD1 matches 10 bases. This CDR3 has 15 amino acids. CDR1 and CDR2 from the germline V gene are KGHSH and LQKENI. CDR3 region: CASPPPGTGEYEQYF. DNA of the CDR3: TGTGCCAGCCCACCACCGGGGACAGGGGAGTACGAGCAGTACTTC.

The chain employs TRBV2 and TRBJ2-1, with D uncertain. The end of the DNA aligns better with TRBJ2-7, so the J call may be wrong. This CDR3 is 15 amino acids long. The germline CDR1 and CDR2 sequences are SNHLY and FYNNEI. The CDR3 spells CASRHSGSSYNEQYF. DNA of the CDR3: TGTGCCAGCAGACACTCAGGCAGCTCCTACAATGAGCAGTACTTC.

The rearrangement joins TRBV20-1 to TRBJ2-2, with D maybe TRBD2 (6 bases). From germline, CDR1 is DFQATT and CDR2 SNEGSKA (reference sequence). The V end lost 5 bases, the J end lost 0 bases, and 10 bases lay between the germline ends. The CDR3 covers 14 residues. CDR3 in DNA: TGCAGTGCTGGAAGACTAGCGAACACCGGGGAGCTGTTTTTT. As protein: CSAGRLANTGELFF.

This rearrangement joins TRBV30 to TRBJ1-4; weak D call: TRBD1 (5 bases). V was pared by 2 bases and J by 7 bases, with 8 bases between. The CDR3 consists of 12 residues. CDR1 and CDR2 (germline): GTSNPN, SVGIG (reference sequence). For the CDR3, the DNA is TGTGCCTGGAGTTATGGGGGTGAAAAACTGTTTTTT. Translation gives CAWSYGGEKLFF. Drawing the rest from reference TRBV30 and TRBJ1-4, the complete variable domain is SQTIHQWPATLVQPVGSPLSLECTVEGTSNPNLYWYRQAAGRGLQLLFYSVGIGQISSEVPQNLSASRPQDRQFILSSKKLLLSDSGFYLCAWSYGGEKLFFGSGTQLSVL.

This chain connects TRBV2 to TRBJ1-2; TRBD1 aligns across 9 bases. The V and J ends lost 3 bases and 8 bases, in that order; junction bases with no gene match: 10. The CDR3 loop spans 15 amino acids. Germline values: CDR1 SNHLY, CDR2 FYNNEI. In nucleotides, the CDR3 is TGTGCCAGCAGTGATTTGGGGACAGGGCTTTTCGGCTACACCTTC. This sequence encodes CASSDLGTGLFGYTF.

This rearrangement joins TRBV5-1 to TRBJ1-1; no definite D call. The CDR3 is made up of 16 amino acids. The V gene's germline CDR1 is SGHRS and CDR2 YFSETQ. V gave up 4 bases and J gave up 5 bases, with 21 bases separating them. CDR3 bases: TGCGCCAGCAGCAGCGTCCCGGGATCGAGATGGACTGAAGCTTTCTTT. It specifies CASSSVPGSRWTEAFF.

This chain connects TRBV9 to TRBJ2-1; D remains ambiguous. This CDR3 is 14 amino acids long. Germline CDR1 SGDLS, CDR2 YYNGEE. The germline V and J ends were trimmed by 2 bases and 8 bases, with 14 bases remaining between them. The DNA of the CDR3 is TGTGCCAGCAGCGTGGCGTCCGGGTACGATGAGCAGTTCTTC. Translation gives CASSVASGYDEQFF.

The chain couples TRBV5-1 to TRBJ1-5; no clear D. Germline values: CDR1 SGHRS, CDR2 YFSETQ. The CDR3 runs 13 residues. The V end lost 4 bases, the J end lost 3 bases, and 8 bases lay between the germline ends. This CDR3 reads CASSSGDNQPQHF. In nucleotides, the CDR3 is TGCGCCAGCAGCAGCGGCGACAATCAGCCCCAGCATTTT.